This T cell receptor (beta chain) was recorded in a study of regulatory dendritic cells for organ transplantation. Overall study: Regulatory dendritic cells came from monocytes given vitamin D3 and IL-10. LPS was added to dendritic cell cultures on day 6.

As regards this clone: The antigen remains undetermined.

The CDR3 length is 15 residues. CDR1 and CDR2 from the germline V gene are MNHNS and SASEGT. Trimming took 10 bases from V and 11 from J, leaving 26 bases between them. Sorted T cells were CFSE-labeled and cultured approximately five days with allogeneic regulatory or mature dendritic cells at 1:10. Assay: immunoSEQ multiplex PCR; the TCRdb copy retains only in-frame clones and omits some. The data show roughly 8,500 clones, 55% to 80% seen once. Sequences were obtained from memory CD4+ T cells from blood cultured with dendritic cells. Subset of the sample: CD45RO+ memory T cells. This chain uses TRBV6-1 with TRBJ1-4; a possible D gene is TRBD1 (6 bases). This receptor was taken from a human donor in good health. The CDR3: CATLEMGGGRWKLFF. The CDR3 DNA is TGTGCCACCCTCGAGATGGGGGGCGGGAGATGGAAACTGTTTTTT.